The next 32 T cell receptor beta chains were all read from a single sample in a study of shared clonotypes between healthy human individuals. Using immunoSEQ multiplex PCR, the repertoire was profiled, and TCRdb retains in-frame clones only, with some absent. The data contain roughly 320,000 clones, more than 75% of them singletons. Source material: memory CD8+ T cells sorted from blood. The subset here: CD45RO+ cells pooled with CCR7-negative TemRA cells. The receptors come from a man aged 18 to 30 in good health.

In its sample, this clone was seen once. This CDR3 reads CASAQGNQETQYF. The CDR3 bases are TGTGCCAGCGCACAGGGAAACCAAGAGACCCAGTACTTC. This chain links TRBV11-2 with TRBJ2-5, with D possibly matching TRBD1 (6 bases). V lost 8 bases and J lost 0, with 10 bases in between. Germline CDR1 and CDR2: SGHAT and FQNNGV. The CDR3 totals 13 residues.

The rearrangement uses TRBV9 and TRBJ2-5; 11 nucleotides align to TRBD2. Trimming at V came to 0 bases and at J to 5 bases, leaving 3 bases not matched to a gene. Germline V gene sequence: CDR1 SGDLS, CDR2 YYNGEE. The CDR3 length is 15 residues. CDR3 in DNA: TGTGCCAGCAGCGTAGGAACTAGCGGGGGCGAGACCCAGTACTTC. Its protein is CASSVGTSGGETQYF.

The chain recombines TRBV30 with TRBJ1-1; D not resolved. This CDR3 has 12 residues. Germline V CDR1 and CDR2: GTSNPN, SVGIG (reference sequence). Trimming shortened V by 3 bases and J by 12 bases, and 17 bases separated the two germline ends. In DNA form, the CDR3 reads TGTGCCTGGAGATCGGGCCTGGTGGTGTCTTTCTTT. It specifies CAWRSGLVVSFF.

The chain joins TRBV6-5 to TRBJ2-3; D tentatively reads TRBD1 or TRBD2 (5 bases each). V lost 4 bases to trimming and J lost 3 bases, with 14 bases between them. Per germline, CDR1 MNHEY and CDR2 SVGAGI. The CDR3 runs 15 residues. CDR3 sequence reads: CASSLQWGSTDTQYF. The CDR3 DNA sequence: TGTGCCAGCAGTTTACAGTGGGGGTCGACAGATACGCAGTATTTT.

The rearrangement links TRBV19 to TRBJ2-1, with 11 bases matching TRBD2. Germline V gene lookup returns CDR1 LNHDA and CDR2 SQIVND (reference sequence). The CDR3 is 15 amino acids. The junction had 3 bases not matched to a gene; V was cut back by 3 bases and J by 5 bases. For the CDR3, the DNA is TGTGCCAGTAGTATCTTAGCGGGAGGGCACAATGAGCAGTTCTTC. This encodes CASSILAGGHNEQFF.

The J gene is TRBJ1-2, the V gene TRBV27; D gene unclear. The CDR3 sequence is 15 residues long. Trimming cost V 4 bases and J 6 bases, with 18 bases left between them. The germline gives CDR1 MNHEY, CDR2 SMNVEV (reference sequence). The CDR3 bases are TGTGCCAGCAGTTCGATGACATCACCTCTCGATGGCTACACCTTC. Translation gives CASSSMTSPLDGYTF.

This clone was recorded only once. The CDR3 coding sequence is TGTGCCTGGAGTGTTTTCATGGAACTAGCGGGGATTAAAGAGACCCAGTACTTC. Translated, it gives CAWSVFMELAGIKETQYF. The chain is built from TRBV30 and TRBJ2-5, with TRBD2 matching over 10 bases. The ends lost 0 bases at V and 3 bases at J; junction bases unmatched: 13. Germline CDR1 and CDR2: GTSNPN and SVGIG (reference sequence). The CDR3 spans 18 residues. The whole variable domain, remainder taken from reference TRBV30 and TRBJ2-5, is SQTIHQWPATLVQPVGSPLSLECTVEGTSNPNLYWYRQAAGRGLQLLFYSVGIGQISSEVPQNLSASRPQDRQFILSSKKLLLSDSGFYLCAWSVFMELAGIKETQYFGPGTRLLVL.

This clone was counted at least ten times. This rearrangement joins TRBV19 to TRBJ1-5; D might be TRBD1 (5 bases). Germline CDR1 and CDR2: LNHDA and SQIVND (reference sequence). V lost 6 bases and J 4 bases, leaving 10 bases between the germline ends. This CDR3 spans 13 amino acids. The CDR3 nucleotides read TGTGCCAGTAGGGGGGACCCGAATCAGCCCCAGCATTTT. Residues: CASRGDPNQPQHF.

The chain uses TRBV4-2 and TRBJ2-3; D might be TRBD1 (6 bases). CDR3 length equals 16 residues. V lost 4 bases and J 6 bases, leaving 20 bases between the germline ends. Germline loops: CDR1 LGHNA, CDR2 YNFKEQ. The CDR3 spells CASSPRTVPLGDTQYF. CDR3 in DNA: TGTGCCAGCAGCCCCCGGACAGTTCCCTTGGGGGATACGCAGTATTTT.

CDR3 residues: CASSQGVSEQYF. The CDR3, as DNA: TGCGCCAGCAGCCAAGGTGTGTCCGAGCAGTACTTC. The chain is built from TRBV4-1 and TRBJ2-7; no clear D. The CDR3 consists of 12 residues. CDR1 and CDR2 (germline): MGHRA, YSYEKL. The V and J ends lost 1 base and 6 bases respectively, with 7 bases between them.

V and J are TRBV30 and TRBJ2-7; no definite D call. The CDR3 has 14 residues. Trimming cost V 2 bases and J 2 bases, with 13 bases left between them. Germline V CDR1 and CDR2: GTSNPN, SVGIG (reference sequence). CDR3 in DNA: TGTGCCTGGAGTCCCCTCGCAGGCACCTACGAGCAGTACTTC. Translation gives CAWSPLAGTYEQYF. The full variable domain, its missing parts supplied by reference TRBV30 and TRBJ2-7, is SQTIHQWPATLVQPVGSPLSLECTVEGTSNPNLYWYRQAAGRGLQLLFYSVGIGQISSEVPQNLSASRPQDRQFILSSKKLLLSDSGFYLCAWSPLAGTYEQYFGPGTRLTVT.

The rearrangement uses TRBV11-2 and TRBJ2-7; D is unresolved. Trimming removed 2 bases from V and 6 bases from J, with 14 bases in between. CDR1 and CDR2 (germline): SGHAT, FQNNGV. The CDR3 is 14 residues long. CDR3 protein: CASSLRGIQAEQYF. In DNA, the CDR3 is TGTGCCAGCAGCTTACGAGGCATCCAGGCCGAGCAGTACTTC.

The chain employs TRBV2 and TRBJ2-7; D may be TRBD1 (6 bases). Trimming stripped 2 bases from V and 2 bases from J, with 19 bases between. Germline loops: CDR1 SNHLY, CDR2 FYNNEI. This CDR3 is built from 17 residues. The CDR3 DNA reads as TGTGCCAGCAGTGAAAACAGGGATCAGGGAACCACCTACGAGCAGTACTTC. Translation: CASSENRDQGTTYEQYF.

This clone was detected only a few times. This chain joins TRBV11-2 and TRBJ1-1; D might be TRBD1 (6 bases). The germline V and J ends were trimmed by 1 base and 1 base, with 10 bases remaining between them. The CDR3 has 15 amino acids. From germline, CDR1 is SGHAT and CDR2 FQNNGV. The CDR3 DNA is TGTGCCAGCAGCTTAGGATCAGGGGCGAACACTGAAGCTTTCTTT. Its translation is CASSLGSGANTEAFF.

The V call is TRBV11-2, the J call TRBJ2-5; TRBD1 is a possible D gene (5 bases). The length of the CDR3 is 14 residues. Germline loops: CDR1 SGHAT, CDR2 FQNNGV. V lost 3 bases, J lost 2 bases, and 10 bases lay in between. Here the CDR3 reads CASSFSTVQETQYF. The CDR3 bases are TGTGCCAGCAGCTTTTCGACAGTTCAAGAGACCCAGTACTTC.

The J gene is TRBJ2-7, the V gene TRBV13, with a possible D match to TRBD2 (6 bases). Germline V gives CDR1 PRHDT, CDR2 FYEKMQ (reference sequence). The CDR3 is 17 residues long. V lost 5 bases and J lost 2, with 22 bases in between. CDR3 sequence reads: CASSLTVGGQVTYEQYF. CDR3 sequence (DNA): TGTGCCAGCAGCCTGACCGTGGGGGGTCAAGTGACCTACGAGCAGTACTTC.

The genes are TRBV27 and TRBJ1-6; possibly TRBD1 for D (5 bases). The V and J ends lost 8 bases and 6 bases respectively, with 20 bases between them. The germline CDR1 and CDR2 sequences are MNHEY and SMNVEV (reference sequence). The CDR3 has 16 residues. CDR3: CASWLRAGLGNSPLHF. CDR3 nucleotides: TGTGCCAGCTGGCTGAGGGCAGGGCTGGGTAATTCACCCCTCCACTTT.

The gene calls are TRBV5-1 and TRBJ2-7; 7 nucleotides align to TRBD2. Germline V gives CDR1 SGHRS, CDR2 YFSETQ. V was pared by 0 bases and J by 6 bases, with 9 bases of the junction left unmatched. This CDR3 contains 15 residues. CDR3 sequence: CASSLEGGSIGEQYF. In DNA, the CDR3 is TGCGCCAGCAGCTTGGAAGGCGGGAGTATCGGCGAGCAGTACTTC.

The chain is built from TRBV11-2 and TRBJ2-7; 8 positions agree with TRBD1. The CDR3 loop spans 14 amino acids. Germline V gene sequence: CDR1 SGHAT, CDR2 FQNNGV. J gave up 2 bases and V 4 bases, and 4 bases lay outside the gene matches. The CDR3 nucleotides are TGTGCCAGCAGCTCATCGGACAGGGCCTACGAGCAGTACTTC. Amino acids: CASSSSDRAYEQYF.

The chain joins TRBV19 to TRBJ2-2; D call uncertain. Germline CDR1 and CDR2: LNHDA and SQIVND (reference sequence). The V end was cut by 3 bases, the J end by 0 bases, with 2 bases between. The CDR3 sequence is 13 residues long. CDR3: CASSITNTGELFF. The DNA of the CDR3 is TGTGCCAGTAGTATTACGAACACCGGGGAGCTGTTTTTT.

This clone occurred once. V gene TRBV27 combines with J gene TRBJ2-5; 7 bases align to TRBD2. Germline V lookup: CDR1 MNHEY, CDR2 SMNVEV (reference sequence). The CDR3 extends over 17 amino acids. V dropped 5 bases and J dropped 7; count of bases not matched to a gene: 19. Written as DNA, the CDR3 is TGTGCCAGCAGTCCGGATGGGGGAGGGGTTGGTCGAGCGACCCAGTACTTC. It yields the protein CASSPDGGGVGRATQYF.

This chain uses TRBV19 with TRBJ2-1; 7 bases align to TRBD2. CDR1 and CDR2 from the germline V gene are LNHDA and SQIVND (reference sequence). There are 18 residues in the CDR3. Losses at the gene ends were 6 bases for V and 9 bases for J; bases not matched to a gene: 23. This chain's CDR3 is CASSQSGLADLGPCEQFF. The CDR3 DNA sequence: TGTGCCAGTAGCCAATCGGGTCTAGCGGATCTAGGGCCATGTGAGCAGTTCTTC.

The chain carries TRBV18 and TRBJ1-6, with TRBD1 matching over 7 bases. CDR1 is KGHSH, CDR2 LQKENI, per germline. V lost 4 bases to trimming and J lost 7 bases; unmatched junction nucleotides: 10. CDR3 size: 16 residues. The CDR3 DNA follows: TGTGCCAGCTCACTTACCACGGGACAGCAAAATTCACCCCTCCACTTT. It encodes CASSLTTGQQNSPLHF.

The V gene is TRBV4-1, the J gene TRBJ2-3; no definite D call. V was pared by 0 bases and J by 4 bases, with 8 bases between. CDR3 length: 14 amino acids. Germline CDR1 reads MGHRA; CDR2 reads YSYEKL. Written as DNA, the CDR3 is TGCGCCAGCAGCCAAGATTGGTTATCAGATACGCAGTATTTT. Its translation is CASSQDWLSDTQYF.

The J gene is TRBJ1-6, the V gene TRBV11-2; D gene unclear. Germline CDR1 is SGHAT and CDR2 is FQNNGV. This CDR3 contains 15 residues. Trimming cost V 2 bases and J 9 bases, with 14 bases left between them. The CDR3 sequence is CASSLWFRGGSPLHF. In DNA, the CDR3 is TGTGCCAGCAGCTTATGGTTTCGGGGAGGTTCACCCCTCCACTTT.

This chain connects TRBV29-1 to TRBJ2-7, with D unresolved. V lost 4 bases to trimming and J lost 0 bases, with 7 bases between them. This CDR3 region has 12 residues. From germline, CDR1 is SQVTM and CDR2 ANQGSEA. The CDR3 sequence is CSVVDNSYEQYF. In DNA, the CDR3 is TGCAGCGTTGTCGACAACTCCTACGAGCAGTACTTC.

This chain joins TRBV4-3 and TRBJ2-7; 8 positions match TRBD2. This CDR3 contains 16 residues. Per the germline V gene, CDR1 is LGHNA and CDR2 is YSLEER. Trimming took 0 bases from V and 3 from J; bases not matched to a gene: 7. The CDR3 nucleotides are TGCGCCAGCAGCCAAGAAGTAGCGGGACCCCACTACGAGCAGTACTTC. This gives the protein CASSQEVAGPHYEQYF.

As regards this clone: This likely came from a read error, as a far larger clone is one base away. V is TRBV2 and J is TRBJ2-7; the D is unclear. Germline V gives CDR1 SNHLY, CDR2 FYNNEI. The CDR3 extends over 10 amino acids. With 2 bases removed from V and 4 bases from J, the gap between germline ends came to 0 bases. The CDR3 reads CASSEYEQYF. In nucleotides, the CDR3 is TGTGCCAGCAGTGAATACGAGCAGTACTTC.

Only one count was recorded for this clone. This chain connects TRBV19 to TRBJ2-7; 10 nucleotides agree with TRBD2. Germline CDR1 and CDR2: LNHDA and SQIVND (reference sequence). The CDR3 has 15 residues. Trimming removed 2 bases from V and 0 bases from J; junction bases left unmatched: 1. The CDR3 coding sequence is TGTGCCAGTAGTATACTAGCGGGAGACTCCTACGAGCAGTACTTC. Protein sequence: CASSILAGDSYEQYF.

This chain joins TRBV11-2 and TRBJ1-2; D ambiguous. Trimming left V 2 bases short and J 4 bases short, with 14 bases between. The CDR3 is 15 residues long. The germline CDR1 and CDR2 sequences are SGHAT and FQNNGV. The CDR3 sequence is CASSLLAERSYGYTF. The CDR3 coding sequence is TGTGCCAGCAGCTTATTGGCGGAGAGGAGCTATGGCTACACCTTC.

The chain's CDR3 is CASSPRQGLGTQYF. Written as DNA, the CDR3 is TGTGCCAGCTCACCGAGACAGGGGTTGGGGACCCAGTACTTC. The V and J genes are TRBV18 and TRBJ2-5; 8 bases line up with TRBD1. Germline V gene sequence: CDR1 KGHSH, CDR2 LQKENI. The V segment lost 3 bases and the J segment 7 bases; nucleotides outside the gene matches: 7. The CDR3 contains 14 residues.

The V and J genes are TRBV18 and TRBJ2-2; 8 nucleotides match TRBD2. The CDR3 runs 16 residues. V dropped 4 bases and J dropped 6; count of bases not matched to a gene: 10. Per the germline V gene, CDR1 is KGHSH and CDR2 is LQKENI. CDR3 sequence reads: CASSRRSRAGAGELFF. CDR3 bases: TGTGCCAGCTCACGGAGGTCACGAGCGGGAGCCGGGGAGCTGTTTTTT.